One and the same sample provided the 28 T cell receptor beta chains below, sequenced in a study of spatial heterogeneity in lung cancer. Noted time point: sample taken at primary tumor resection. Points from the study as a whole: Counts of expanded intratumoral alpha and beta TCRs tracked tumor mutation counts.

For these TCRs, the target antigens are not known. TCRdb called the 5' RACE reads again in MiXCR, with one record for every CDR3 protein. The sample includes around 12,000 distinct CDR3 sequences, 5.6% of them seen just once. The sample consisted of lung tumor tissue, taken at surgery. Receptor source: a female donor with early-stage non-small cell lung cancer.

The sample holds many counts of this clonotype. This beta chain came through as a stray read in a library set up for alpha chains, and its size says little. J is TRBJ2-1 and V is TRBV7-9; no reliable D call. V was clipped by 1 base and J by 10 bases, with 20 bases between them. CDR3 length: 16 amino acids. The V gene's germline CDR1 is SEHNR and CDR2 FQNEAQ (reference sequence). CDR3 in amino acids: CASSLGLRTFPEEQFF. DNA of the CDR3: TGTGCCAGCAGCTTAGGTTTACGCACCTTTCCGGAGGAGCAGTTCTTC.

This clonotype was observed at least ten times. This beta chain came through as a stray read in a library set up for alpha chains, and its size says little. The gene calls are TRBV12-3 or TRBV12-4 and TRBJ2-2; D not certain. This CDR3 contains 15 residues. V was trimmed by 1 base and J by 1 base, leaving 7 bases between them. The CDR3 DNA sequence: TGTGCCAGCAGTTTAGGGTCTTGGAACACCGGGGAGCTGTTTTTT. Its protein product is CASSLGSWNTGELFF.

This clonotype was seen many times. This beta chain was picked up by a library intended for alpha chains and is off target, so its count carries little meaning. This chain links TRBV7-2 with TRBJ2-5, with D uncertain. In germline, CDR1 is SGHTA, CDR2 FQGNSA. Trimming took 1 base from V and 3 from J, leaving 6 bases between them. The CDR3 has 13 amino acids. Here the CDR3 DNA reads TGTGCCAGCAGCTTAGATTGGGAAGAGACCCAGTACTTC. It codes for CASSLDWEETQYF.

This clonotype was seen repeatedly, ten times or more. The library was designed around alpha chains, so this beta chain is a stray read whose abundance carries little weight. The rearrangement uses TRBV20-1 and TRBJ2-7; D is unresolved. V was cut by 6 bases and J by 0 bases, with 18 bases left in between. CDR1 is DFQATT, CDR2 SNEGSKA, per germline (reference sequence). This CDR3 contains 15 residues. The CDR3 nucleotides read TGCAGTGCCCGTCAGGTTGGCCTCTTCTCCTACGAGCAGTACTTC. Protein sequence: CSARQVGLFSYEQYF.

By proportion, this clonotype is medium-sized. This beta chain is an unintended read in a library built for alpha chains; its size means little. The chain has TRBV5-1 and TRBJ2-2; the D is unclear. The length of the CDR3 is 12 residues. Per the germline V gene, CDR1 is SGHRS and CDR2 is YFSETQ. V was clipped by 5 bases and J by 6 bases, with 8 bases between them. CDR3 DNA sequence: TGCGCCAGCAGGGGAAGTGCCGGGGAGCTGTTTTTT. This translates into CASRGSAGELFF.

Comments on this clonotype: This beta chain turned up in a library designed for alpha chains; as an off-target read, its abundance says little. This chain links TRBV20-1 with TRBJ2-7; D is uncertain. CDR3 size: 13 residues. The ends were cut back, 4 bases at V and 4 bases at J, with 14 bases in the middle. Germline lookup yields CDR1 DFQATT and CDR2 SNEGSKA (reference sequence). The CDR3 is CSANEDGIYEQYF. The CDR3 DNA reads TGCAGTGCTAACGAGGACGGAATATACGAGCAGTACTTC.

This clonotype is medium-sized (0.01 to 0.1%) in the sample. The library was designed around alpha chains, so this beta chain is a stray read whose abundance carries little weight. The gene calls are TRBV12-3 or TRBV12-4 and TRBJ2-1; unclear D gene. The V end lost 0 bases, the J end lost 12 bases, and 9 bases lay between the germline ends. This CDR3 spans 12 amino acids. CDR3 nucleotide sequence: TGTGCCAGCAGTTTAGCGAGAGGCCGGCAGTTCTTC. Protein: CASSLARGRQFF.

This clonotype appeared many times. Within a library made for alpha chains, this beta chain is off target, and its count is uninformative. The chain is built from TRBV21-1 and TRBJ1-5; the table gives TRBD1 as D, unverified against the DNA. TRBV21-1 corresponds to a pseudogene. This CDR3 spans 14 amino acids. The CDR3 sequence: CASSRGESNQPQHF. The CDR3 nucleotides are TGTGCCAGCAGCAGGGGCGAGAGCAATCAGCCCCAGCATTTT.

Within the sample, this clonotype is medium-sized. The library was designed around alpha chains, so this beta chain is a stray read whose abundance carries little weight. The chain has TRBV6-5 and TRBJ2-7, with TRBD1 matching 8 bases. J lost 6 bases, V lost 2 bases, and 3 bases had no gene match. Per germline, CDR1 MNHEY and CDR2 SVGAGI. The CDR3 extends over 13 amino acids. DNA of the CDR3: TGTGCCAGCAGTTACGTTGACAGGGGCGAGCAGTACTTC. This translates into CASSYVDRGEQYF.

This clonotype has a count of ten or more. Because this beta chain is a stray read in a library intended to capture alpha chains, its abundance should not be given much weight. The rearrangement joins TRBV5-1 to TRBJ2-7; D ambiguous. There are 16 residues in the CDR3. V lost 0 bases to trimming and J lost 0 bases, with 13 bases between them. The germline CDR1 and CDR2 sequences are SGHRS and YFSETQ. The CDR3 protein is CASSLVGSGRSYEQYF. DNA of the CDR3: TGCGCCAGCAGCTTGGTAGGATCCGGACGCTCCTACGAGCAGTACTTC.

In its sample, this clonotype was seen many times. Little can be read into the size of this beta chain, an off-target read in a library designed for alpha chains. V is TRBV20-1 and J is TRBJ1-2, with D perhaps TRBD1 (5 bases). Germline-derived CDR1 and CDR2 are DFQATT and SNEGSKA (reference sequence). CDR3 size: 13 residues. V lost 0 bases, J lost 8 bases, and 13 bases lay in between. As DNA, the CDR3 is TGCAGTGCTAGAGATCGGGGCTTCGGGGGCTACACCTTC. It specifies CSARDRGFGGYTF.

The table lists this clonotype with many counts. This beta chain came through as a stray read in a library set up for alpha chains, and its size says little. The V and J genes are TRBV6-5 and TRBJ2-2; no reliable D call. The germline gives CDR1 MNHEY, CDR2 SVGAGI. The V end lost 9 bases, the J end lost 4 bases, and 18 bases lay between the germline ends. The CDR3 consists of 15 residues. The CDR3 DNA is TGTGCCAGTCGAGGATGGTCCAAGCGCACCGGGGAGCTGTTTTTT. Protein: CASRGWSKRTGELFF.

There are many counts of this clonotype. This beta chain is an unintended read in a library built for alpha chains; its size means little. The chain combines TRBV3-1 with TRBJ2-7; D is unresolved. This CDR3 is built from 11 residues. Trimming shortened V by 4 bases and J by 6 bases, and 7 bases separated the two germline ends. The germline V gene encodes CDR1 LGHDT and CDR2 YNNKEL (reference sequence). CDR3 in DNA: TGTGCCAGCAGCCGTAGGACCGAGCAGTACTTC. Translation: CASSRRTEQYF.

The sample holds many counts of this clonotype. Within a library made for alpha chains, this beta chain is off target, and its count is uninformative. The CDR3, as DNA: TGTGCCAGCAGTTCCGGAAATCGGAACTATGGCTACACCTTC. Protein sequence: CASSSGNRNYGYTF. The chain combines TRBV28 with TRBJ1-2; D gene ambiguous. The CDR3 runs 14 residues. Trimming took 4 bases from V and 2 from J, leaving 11 bases between them. From germline, CDR1 is MDHEN and CDR2 SYDVKM.

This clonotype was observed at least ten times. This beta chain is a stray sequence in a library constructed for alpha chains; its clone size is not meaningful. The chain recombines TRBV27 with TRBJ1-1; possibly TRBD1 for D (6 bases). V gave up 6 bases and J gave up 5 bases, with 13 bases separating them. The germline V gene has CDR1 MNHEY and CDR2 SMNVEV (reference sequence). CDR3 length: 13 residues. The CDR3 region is CASSGIQGTEAFF. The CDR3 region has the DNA TGTGCCAGCAGCGGAATACAGGGAACTGAAGCTTTCTTT.

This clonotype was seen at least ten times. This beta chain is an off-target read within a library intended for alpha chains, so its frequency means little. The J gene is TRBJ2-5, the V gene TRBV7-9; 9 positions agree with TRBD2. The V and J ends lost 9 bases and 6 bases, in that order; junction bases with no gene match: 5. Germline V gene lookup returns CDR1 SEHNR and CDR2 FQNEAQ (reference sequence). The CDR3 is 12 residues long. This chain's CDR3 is CASTREGKTQYF. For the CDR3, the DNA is TGTGCCAGTACGCGGGAGGGGAAGACCCAGTACTTC.

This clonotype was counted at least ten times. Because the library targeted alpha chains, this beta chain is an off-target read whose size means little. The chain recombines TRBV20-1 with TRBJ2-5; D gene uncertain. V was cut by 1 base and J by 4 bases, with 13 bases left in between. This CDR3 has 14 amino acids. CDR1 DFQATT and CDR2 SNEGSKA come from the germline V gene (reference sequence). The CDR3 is CSARVGPQVETQYF. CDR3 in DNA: TGCAGTGCTAGAGTCGGACCCCAGGTAGAGACCCAGTACTTC.

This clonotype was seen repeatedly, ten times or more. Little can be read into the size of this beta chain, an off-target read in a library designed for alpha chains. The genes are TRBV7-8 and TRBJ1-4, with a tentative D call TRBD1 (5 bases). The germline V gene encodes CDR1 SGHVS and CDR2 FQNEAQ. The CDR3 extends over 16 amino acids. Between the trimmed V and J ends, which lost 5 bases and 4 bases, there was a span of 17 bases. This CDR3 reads CASSQGRRLLNEKLFF. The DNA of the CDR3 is TGTGCCAGCAGCCAGGGACGGAGGCTCCTTAATGAAAAACTGTTTTTT. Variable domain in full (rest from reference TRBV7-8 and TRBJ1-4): GAGVSQSPRYKVAKRGQDVALRCDPISGHVSLFWYQQALGQGPEFLTYFQNEAQLDKSGLPSDRFFAERPEGSVSTLKIQRTQQEDSAVYLCASSQGRRLLNEKLFFGSGTQLSVL.

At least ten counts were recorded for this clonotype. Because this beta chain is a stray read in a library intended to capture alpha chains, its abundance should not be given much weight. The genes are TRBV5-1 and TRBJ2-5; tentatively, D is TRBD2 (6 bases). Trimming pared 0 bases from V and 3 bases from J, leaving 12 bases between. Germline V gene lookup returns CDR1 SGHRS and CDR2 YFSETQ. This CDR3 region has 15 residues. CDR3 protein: CASSLGKGGEETQYF. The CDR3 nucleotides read TGCGCCAGCAGCTTGGGGAAGGGAGGTGAAGAGACCCAGTACTTC.

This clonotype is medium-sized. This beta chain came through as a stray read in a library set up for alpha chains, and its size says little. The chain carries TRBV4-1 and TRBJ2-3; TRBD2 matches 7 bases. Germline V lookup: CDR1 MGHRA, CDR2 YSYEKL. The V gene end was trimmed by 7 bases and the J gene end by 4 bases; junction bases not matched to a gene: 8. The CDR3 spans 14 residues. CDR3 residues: CASKLTGGADTQYF. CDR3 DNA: TGCGCCAGCAAATTAACGGGGGGTGCAGATACGCAGTATTTT.

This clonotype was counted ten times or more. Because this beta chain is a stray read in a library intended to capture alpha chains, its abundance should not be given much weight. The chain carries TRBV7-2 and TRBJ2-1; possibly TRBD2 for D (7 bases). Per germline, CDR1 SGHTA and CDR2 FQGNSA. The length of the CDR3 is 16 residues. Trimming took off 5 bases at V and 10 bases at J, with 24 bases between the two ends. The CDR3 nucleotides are TGTGCCAGCAGCCAAAATCTTGGGGGGGGCCACGTGGAGCAGTTCTTC. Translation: CASSQNLGGGHVEQFF.

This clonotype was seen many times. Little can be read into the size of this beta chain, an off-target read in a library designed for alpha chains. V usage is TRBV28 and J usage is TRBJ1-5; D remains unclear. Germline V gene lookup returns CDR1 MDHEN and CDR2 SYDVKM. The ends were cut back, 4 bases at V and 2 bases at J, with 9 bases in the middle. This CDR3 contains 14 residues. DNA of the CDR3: TGTGCCAGCAGTTCGTTGTGGGGCAATCAGCCCCAGCATTTT. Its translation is CASSSLWGNQPQHF.

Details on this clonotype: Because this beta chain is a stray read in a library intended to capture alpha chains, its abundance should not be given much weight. CDR3 residues: CASSVGETQYF. The CDR3 nucleotides are TGTGCCAGCAGCGTCGGGGAGACCCAGTACTTC. This chain connects TRBV7-9 to TRBJ2-5; D is unclear. Germline lookup yields CDR1 SEHNR and CDR2 FQNEAQ (reference sequence). V lost 5 bases and J lost 5, with 6 bases in between. The CDR3 runs to 11 residues.

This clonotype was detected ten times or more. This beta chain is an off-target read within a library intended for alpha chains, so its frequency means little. CDR3 bases: TGTGCCTGGAGTGTGGGGACAGGGCTGGGGTACACTGAAGCTTTCTTT. This gives the protein CAWSVGTGLGYTEAFF. The chain combines TRBV30 with TRBJ1-1; 9 bases map to TRBD1. The germline gives CDR1 GTSNPN, CDR2 SVGIG (reference sequence). Losses at the gene ends were 0 bases for V and 3 bases for J; bases not matched to a gene: 8. The CDR3 is 16 amino acids.

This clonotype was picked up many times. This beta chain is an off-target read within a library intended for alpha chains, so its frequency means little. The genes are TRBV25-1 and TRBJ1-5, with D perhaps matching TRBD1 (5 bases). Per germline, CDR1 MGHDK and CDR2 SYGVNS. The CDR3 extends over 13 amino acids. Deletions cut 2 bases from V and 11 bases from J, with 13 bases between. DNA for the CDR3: TGTGCCAGCAGTGAACAGCCGGACACGGCCCAGCATTTT. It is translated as CASSEQPDTAQHF.

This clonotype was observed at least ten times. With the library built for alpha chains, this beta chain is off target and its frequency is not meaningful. CDR3 bases: TGTGCCATCAGTCCGACCGGGACACCCCAGGATACGCAGTATTTT. The encoded protein is CAISPTGTPQDTQYF. J is TRBJ2-3 and V is TRBV10-3; possibly TRBD1 for D (6 bases). The germline V gene encodes CDR1 ENHRY and CDR2 SYGVKD. The V gene lost 5 bases and the J gene lost 6 bases, with 18 bases spanning the gap. The CDR3 sequence is 15 residues long.

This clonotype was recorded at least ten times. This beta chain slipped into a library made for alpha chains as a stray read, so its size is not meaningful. For the CDR3, the DNA is TGTGCCAGCAGCCAAGGGATAAGCGGGGGCACAGATACGCAGTATTTT. It codes for CASSQGISGGTDTQYF. J is TRBJ2-3 and V is TRBV3-1; 7 bases are shared with TRBD2. This CDR3 has 16 amino acids. In germline, CDR1 is LGHDT, CDR2 YNNKEL (reference sequence). Trimming took 1 base from V and 1 from J; bases not matched to a gene: 5.

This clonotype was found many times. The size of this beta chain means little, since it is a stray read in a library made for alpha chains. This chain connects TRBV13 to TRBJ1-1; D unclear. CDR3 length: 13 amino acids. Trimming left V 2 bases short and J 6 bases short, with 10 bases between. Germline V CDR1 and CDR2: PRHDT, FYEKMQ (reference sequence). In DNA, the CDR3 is TGTGCCAGCAGCTTAAACTCTAGGGCTGAAGCTTTCTTT. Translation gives CASSLNSRAEAFF.